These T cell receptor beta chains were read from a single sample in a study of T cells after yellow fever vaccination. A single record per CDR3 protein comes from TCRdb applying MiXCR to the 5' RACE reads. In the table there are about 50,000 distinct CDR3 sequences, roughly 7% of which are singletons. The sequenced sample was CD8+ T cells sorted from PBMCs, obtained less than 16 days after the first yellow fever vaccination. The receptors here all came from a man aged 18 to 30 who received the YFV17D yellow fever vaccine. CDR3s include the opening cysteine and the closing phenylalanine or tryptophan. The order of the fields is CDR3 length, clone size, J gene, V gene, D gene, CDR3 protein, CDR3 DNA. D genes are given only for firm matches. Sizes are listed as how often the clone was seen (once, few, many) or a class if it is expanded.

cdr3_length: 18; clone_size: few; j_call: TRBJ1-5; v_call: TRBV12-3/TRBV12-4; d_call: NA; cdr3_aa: CASSLLGRQGNSNQPQHF; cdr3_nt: TGTGCCAGCAGTTTATTAGGCAGGCAAGGAAATAGCAATCAGCCCCAGCATTTT
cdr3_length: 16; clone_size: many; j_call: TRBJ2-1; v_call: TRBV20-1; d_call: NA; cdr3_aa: CSARDSYGTFVNEQFF; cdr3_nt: TGCAGTGCTAGAGATAGCTATGGGACTTTTGTAAATGAGCAGTTCTTC
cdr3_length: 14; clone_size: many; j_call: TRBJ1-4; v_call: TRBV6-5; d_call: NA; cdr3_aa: CASGPGVVPEKLFF; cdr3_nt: TGTGCCAGCGGCCCCGGGGTGGTCCCAGAAAAACTGTTTTTT
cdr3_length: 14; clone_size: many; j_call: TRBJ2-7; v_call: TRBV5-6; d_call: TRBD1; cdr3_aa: CASSPRDSYYEQYF; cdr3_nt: TGTGCCAGCAGCCCACGGGACAGCTACTACGAGCAGTACTTC
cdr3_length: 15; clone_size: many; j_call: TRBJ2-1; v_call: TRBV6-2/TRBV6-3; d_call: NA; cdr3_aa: CASSIQGISYNEQFF; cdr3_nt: TGTGCCAGCAGCATACAGGGTATTTCCTACAATGAGCAGTTCTTC
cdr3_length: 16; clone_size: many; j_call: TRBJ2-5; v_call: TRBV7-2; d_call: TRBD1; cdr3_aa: CASSLVGTGFGETQYF; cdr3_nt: TGTGCCAGCAGCTTAGTCGGGACAGGGTTCGGAGAGACCCAGTACTTC
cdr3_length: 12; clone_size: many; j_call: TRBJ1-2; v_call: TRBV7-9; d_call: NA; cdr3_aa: CASSLEPGGYTF; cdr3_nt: TGTGCCAGCAGCTTAGAACCTGGTGGCTACACCTTC
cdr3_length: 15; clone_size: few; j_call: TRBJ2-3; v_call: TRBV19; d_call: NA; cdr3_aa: CASSVWVSSTDTQYF; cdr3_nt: TGTGCCAGTAGCGTGTGGGTCTCTAGCACAGATACGCAGTATTTT
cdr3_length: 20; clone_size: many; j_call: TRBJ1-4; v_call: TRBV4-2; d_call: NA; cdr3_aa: CASSPDRAAGTPALNEKLFF; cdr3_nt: TGTGCCAGCAGCCCCGACCGTGCTGCCGGGACCCCGGCACTAAATGAAAAACTGTTTTTT
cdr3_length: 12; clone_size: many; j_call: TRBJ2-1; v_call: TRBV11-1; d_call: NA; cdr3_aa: CASSLEPTEQFF; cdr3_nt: TGTGCCAGCAGCTTAGAGCCGACTGAGCAGTTCTTC
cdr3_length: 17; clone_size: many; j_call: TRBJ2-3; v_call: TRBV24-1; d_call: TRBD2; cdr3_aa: CATEVKEGTSVTDTQYF; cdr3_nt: TGTGCCACCGAGGTTAAAGAAGGGACTAGCGTTACAGATACGCAGTATTTT
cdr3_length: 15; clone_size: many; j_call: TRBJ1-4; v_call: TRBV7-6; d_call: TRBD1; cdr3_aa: CASSLEGDSNEKLFF; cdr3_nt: TGTGCCAGCAGCTTAGAAGGGGACAGTAATGAAAAACTGTTTTTT
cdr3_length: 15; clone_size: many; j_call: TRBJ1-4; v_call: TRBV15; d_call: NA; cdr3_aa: CATSSHGGTGEKLFF; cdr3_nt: TGTGCCACCAGCAGCCATGGGGGTACAGGGGAAAAACTGTTTTTT
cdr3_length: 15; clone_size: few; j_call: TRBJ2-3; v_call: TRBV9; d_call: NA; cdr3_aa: CASSVAEGFTDTQYF; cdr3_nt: TGTGCCAGCAGCGTAGCTGAGGGTTTCACAGATACGCAGTATTTT
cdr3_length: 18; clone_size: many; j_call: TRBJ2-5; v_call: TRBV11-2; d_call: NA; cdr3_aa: CASSPRGLEGSYQETQYF; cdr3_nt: TGTGCCAGCAGCCCGAGGGGTCTAGAGGGGTCGTACCAAGAGACCCAGTACTTC
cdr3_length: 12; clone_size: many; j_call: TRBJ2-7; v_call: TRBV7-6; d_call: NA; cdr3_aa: CASSQWGYEQYF; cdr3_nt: TGTGCCAGCAGTCAGTGGGGTTACGAGCAGTACTTC
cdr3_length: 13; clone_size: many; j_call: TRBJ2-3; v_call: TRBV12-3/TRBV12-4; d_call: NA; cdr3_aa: CASSLPRGDTQYF; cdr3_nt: TGTGCCAGCAGTTTGCCCCGGGGAGATACGCAGTATTTT
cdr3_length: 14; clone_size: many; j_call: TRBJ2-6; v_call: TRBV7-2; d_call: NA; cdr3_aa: CASSLATGANVLTF; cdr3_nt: TGTGCCAGCAGCTTAGCGACTGGGGCCAACGTCCTGACTTTC
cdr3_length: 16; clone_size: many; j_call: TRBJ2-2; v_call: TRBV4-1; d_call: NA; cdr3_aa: CASSQTPPGAPGELFF; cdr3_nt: TGCGCCAGCAGCCAAACACCCCCCGGGGCCCCCGGGGAGCTGTTTTTT
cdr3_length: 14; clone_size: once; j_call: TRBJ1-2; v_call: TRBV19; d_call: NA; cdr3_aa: CASTGRGSDYGYTF; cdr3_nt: TGTGCCAGTACGGGCCGAGGGTCTGACTATGGCTACACCTTC
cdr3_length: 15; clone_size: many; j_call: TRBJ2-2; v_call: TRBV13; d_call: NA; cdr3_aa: CASSLYDYVTGELFF; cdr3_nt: TGTGCCAGCAGCTTGTATGACTACGTTACCGGGGAGCTGTTTTTT
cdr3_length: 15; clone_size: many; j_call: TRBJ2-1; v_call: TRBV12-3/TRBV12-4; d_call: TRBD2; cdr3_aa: CASSLASGGYNEQFF; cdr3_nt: TGTGCCAGCAGTTTAGCGAGCGGGGGTTACAATGAGCAGTTCTTC
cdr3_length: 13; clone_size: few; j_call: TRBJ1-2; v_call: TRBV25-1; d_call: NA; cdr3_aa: CASSPGESDGYTF; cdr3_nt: TGTGCCAGCAGTCCAGGGGAATCTGATGGCTACACCTTC
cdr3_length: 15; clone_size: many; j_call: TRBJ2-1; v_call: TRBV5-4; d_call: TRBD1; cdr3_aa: CASSLGTGDYNEQFF; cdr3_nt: TGTGCCAGCAGCTTGGGTACAGGGGACTACAATGAGCAGTTCTTC
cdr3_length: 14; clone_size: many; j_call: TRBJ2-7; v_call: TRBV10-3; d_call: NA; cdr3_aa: CAISDLEKQYEQYF; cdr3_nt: TGTGCCATCAGTGATCTAGAGAAGCAGTACGAGCAGTACTTC